These T cell receptor beta chains were read from a single sample in a study of OX40 agonist ivuxolimab in advanced cancers. Method: immunoSEQ multiplex PCR; TCRdb's copy keeps in-frame clones and lacks some. The table lists around 18,000 clones, roughly 85% of them singletons. The sample in question was CD4+ or CD8+ T cells sorted from blood, obtained in a trial of the OX40 agonist ivuxolimab. Source of these receptors: an adult with an advanced solid tumor such as melanoma, head and neck, liver or kidney cancer. CDR3s include the opening cysteine and the closing phenylalanine or tryptophan. The order of the fields is J gene, D gene, CDR3 length, V gene, clone size, CDR3 protein, CDR3 DNA. A D gene is named only where the DNA matches it firmly. Size values are once, few and many counts, or a class for expanded clones, and some rows have none.

TRBJ2-6,-,17,TRBV9,-,CASSVTGSSSGANVLTF,TGTGCCAGCAGCGTGACCGGTTCGAGCTCTGGGGCCAACGTCCTGACTTTC
TRBJ2-1,TRBD2,13,TRBV27,-,CASSIALAGGQFF,TGTGCCAGCAGTATTGCACTAGCGGGAGGACAGTTCTTC
TRBJ2-3,-,15,TRBV7-9,-,CASSFRFGSTDTQYF,TGTGCCAGCAGCTTTCGATTTGGGAGCACAGATACGCAGTATTTT
TRBJ2-3,TRBD2,16,TRBV6-6,-,CASTLGAGGSTDTQYF,TGTGCCAGCACCCTGGGAGCGGGAGGAAGCACAGATACGCAGTATTTT
TRBJ2-7,-,14,TRBV6-1,-,CASSPRDFSYEQYF,TGTGCCAGCAGTCCCAGGGACTTCTCCTACGAGCAGTACTTC
TRBJ2-4,-,12,TRBV13,-,CASSLGLGIQYF,TGTGCCAGCAGCTTAGGCCTAGGCATTCAGTACTTC
TRBJ2-1,-,14,TRBV27,few,CASSMQNWGDEQFF,TGTGCCAGCAGCATGCAGAATTGGGGGGATGAGCAGTTCTTC
TRBJ2-1,-,15,TRBV7-9,-,CASSPTYSAYNEQFF,TGTGCCAGCAGCCCCACATATAGCGCCTACAATGAGCAGTTCTTC
TRBJ2-7,-,13,TRBV6-6,few,CASSYAETYEQYF,TGTGCCAGCAGTTATGCGGAAACCTACGAGCAGTACTTC
TRBJ2-7,TRBD1,14,TRBV29-1,-,CSVEEGTGSYEQYF,TGCAGCGTTGAAGAGGGGACAGGGTCCTACGAGCAGTACTTC
TRBJ2-1,TRBD1,16,TRBV30,medium-sized,CAWTHRDRSPSDEQFF,TGTGCCTGGACACACCGGGACAGAAGCCCCTCCGATGAGCAGTTCTTC
TRBJ2-7,TRBD1,15,TRBV28,medium-sized,CASRWDRASSYEQYF,TGTGCCAGCAGGTGGGACAGGGCCAGCTCCTACGAGCAGTACTTC
TRBJ2-1,TRBD2,15,TRBV9,-,CASSETSGAYNEQFF,TGTGCCAGCAGCGAAACTAGCGGGGCTTACAATGAGCAGTTCTTC
TRBJ2-4,TRBD1,15,TRBV5-4,-,CASSPDRGLVRVQYF,TGTGCCAGCAGCCCAGACAGGGGGCTCGTTAGAGTTCAGTACTTC
TRBJ2-1,TRBD2,17,TRBV18,-,CASSPGTSGNSYNEQFF,TGTGCCAGCTCACCAGGGACTAGCGGGAACTCCTACAATGAGCAGTTCTTC
TRBJ1-1,-,16,TRBV2,-,CASSEVAVAWNTEAFF,TGTGCCAGCAGTGAAGTCGCGGTTGCCTGGAACACTGAAGCTTTCTTT
TRBJ2-1,TRBD2,16,TRBV14,-,CASSQALAGGDNEQFF,TGTGCCAGCAGCCAAGCGTTGGCGGGAGGGGACAATGAGCAGTTCTTC
TRBJ2-7,TRBD2,12,TRBV6-6,medium-sized,CASSPGGGEQYF,TGTGCCAGCAGCCCGGGGGGGGGTGAGCAGTACTTC
TRBJ2-2,-,18,TRBV28,-,CASTEVQGGYPNTGELFF,TGTGCCAGCACCGAGGTCCAGGGGGGGTATCCGAACACCGGGGAGCTGTTTTTT
TRBJ2-7,-,11,TRBV7-9,-,CASSSIYEQYF,TGTGCCAGCAGCTCCATCTACGAGCAGTACTTC
TRBJ2-1,-,15,TRBV27,few,CASSWGAPVYNEQFF,TGTGCCAGCAGTTGGGGGGCCCCTGTCTACAATGAGCAGTTCTTC
TRBJ2-1,-,16,TRBV18,-,CASSRGSRVPYNEQFF,TGTGCCAGCTCACGGGGGTCCCGGGTCCCTTACAATGAGCAGTTCTTC
TRBJ2-1,-,16,TRBV11-2,-,CASRAAGPSSYNEQFF,TGTGCCAGCAGGGCAGCAGGACCGAGCTCCTACAATGAGCAGTTCTTC
TRBJ2-7,TRBD2,15,TRBV7-6,once,CASSLEGLANYEQYF,TGTGCCAGCAGCTTAGAAGGACTAGCCAATTACGAGCAGTACTTC
TRBJ2-3,TRBD2,17,TRBV7-8,-,CASSFHISGRATDTQYF,TGTGCCAGCAGCTTTCATATTAGCGGGAGGGCCACAGATACGCAGTATTTT
TRBJ2-7,-,12,TRBV19,-,CATQESGLEQYF,TGTGCCACCCAGGAGTCGGGGCTCGAGCAGTACTTC
TRBJ1-1,-,15,TRBV28,-,CASSFFGTAGTEAFF,TGTGCCAGCAGTTTTTTCGGGACCGCGGGCACTGAAGCTTTCTTT
TRBJ2-7,TRBD1,13,TRBV27,-,CASRETGIYEQYF,TGTGCCAGCAGGGAGACAGGGATCTACGAGCAGTACTTC
TRBJ2-5,-,12,TRBV14,-,CASSPTGETQYF,TGTGCCAGCAGCCCTACAGGGGAGACCCAGTACTTC
TRBJ2-1,TRBD2,16,TRBV11-3,-,CASMPWTSGENNEQFF,TGTGCCAGCATGCCCTGGACTAGCGGGGAAAACAATGAGCAGTTCTTC
TRBJ2-1,TRBD2,13,TRBV4-3,-,CATAGAGDDEQFF,TGCGCCACCGCCGGGGCGGGAGACGATGAGCAGTTCTTC
TRBJ2-5,-,11,TRBV28,-,CASSSQETQYF,TGTGCCAGCAGTTCACAAGAGACCCAGTACTTC
TRBJ1-1,TRBD1,14,TRBV9,few,CASSYGTGGDEAFF,TGTGCCAGCAGCTATGGGACAGGAGGCGATGAGGCTTTCTTT
TRBJ2-3,TRBD1,15,TRBV6-5,-,CASRPGTEDSDTQYF,TGTGCCAGCAGGCCGGGGACAGAAGATTCAGATACGCAGTATTTT
TRBJ1-1,TRBD1,15,TRBV28,-,CASSWDRESVTEAFF,TGTGCCAGCAGTTGGGACAGGGAGTCGGTAACTGAAGCTTTCTTT
TRBJ1-1,-,16,TRBV6-5,-,CASSYSLRQLYFEAFF,TGTGCCAGCAGTTACTCGTTACGGCAGCTTTACTTTGAAGCTTTCTTT